The clone carrying this TCR beta chain was seen repeatedly, ten times or more. The antigen remains undetermined. 5'RACE with 10-nucleotide random UMIs generated the cDNA. TCRdb analysed the 5' RACE reads with MiXCR anew, one entry per CDR3 protein. The data show more than 30,000 distinct CDR3 sequences, with just under 7.5% seen just once and roughly 5.6% held by the top ten. The V gene end was trimmed by 2 bases and the J gene end by 9 bases; junction bases not matched to a gene: 5. Germline CDR1 is SGHTA and CDR2 is FQGNSA. This CDR3 contains 13 residues. The data were taken from a study of neurological immune-mediated disorders. Findings and limits, study-wide: Across subjects, no CDR3 amino acid sequence appeared in expanded clones of more than one subject, a finding that suggested private repertoires in all groups.

The receptor comes from a man between 45 and 60 years old in good health. The gene calls are TRBV7-2 and TRBJ2-3; 7 nucleotides line up with TRBD1. The sample consisted of CD4+ T cells from blood. The CDR3 spells CASSLNRGGTQYF. The CDR3 nucleotides read TGTGCCAGCAGCTTAAACAGGGGTGGCACGCAGTATTTT. The variable domain in full, with the rest retrieved from reference TRBV7-2 and TRBJ2-3, is GAGVSQSPSNKVTEKGKDVELRCDPISGHTALYWYRQSLGQGLEFLIYFQGNSAPDKSGLPSDRFSAERTGGSVSTLTIQRTQQEDSAVYLCASSLNRGGTQYFGPGTRLTVL.